The clone carrying this T cell receptor (beta chain) came up once. Its antigen is undetermined. The V gene end was trimmed by 0 bases and the J gene end by 10 bases; junction bases not matched to a gene: 5. The CDR3 extends over 15 amino acids. The V gene's germline CDR1 is SGHVS and CDR2 FQNEAQ. Generated by immunoSEQ multiplex PCR, the TCRdb table keeps only in-frame clones and is missing some. The sample comprises 90,000 or so clones, about 85% of which are singletons, and 2.5% to 3% rests with the top ten. These data belong to a study of glioma-infiltrating T cells after dendritic cell vaccination. Overall study findings and caveats: Higher pretreatment TIL content predicted longer progression-free time and survival.

The chain links TRBV7-8 to TRBJ1-6; 8 bases line up with TRBD1. The material was blood, obtained before dendritic cell vaccination. The sequence was collected from a human donor with glioblastoma. CDR3 in DNA: TGTGCCAGCAGCTTAGCGGGGACAGGTATATCACCCCTCCACTTT. As protein: CASSLAGTGISPLHF.